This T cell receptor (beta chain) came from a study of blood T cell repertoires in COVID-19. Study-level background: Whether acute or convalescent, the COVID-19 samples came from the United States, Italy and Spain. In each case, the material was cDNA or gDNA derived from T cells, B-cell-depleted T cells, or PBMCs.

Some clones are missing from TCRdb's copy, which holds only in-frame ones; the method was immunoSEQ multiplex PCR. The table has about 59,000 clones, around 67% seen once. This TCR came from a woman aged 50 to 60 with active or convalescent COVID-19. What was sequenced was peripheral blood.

CDR3 loop: CASSPISRTGEYEQYF. The CDR3 bases are TGTGCCAGCTCACCGATATCTCGGACAGGGGAATACGAGCAGTACTTC. The chain uses TRBV18 and TRBJ2-7; 9 bases line up with TRBD1. The junction had 10 bases not matched to a gene; V was cut back by 3 bases and J by 4 bases. The germline gives CDR1 KGHSH, CDR2 LQKENI. CDR3 length: 16 amino acids. The full variable domain, in which reference TRBV18 and TRBJ2-7 provide the parts outside the CDR3, is NAGVMQNPRHLVRRRGQEARLRCSPMKGHSHVYWYRQLPEEGLKFMVYLQKENIIDESGMPKERFSAEFPKEGPSILRIQQVVRGDSAAYFCASSPISRTGEYEQYFGPGTRLTVT.